These 8 T cell receptor beta chains were all obtained from the same sample, sequenced in a study of T cells in Graves' hyperthyroidism and ophthalmopathy. It was RNA transcripts that yielded the amplified TCR beta CDR3 regions. The TCR CDR3 was amplified in a first-round RT-PCR using the HTBI primer set. TCRdb re-analysed the multiplex PCR reads in MiXCR, keeping a single row per CDR3 protein. This table holds around 600,000 distinct CDR3 sequences, approximately 14% found once. What was sequenced was blood. The receptor set was obtained from a woman in her fifties or sixties with Graves' ophthalmopathy.

The gene calls are TRBV27 and TRBJ2-6, with no clear D. The CDR3 has 14 residues. V was cut by 1 base and J by 3 bases, with 4 bases left in between. The germline V gene has CDR1 MNHEY and CDR2 SMNVEV (reference sequence). Written as DNA, the CDR3 is TGTGCCAGCAGTTTATGGGGTGGGGCCAACGTCCTGACTTTC. Translation: CASSLWGGANVLTF. Supplemented by reference TRBV27 and TRBJ2-6, the full variable domain reads EAQVTQNPRYLITVTGKKLTVTCSQNMNHEYMSWYRQDPGLGLRQIYYSMNVEVTDKGDVPEGYKVSRKEKRNFPLILESPSPNQTSLYFCASSLWGGANVLTFGAGSRLTVL.

This clonotype appeared many times. This chain joins TRBV27 and TRBJ2-3, with unresolved D. Germline lookup yields CDR1 MNHEY and CDR2 SMNVEV (reference sequence). V lost 7 bases to trimming and J lost 2 bases, with 13 bases between them. The CDR3 contains 14 residues. CDR3 sequence: CASKRGSITDTQYF. CDR3 sequence (DNA): TGTGCCAGCAAGCGAGGATCGATCACAGATACGCAGTATTTT.

This clonotype was observed at least ten times. The chain couples TRBV27 to TRBJ2-3; 10 bases map to TRBD1. V dropped 5 bases and J dropped 7; count of bases not matched to a gene: 9. CDR1 is MNHEY, CDR2 SMNVEV, per germline (reference sequence). The CDR3 extends over 15 amino acids. CDR3 sequence: CASSPPGQGTNTQYF. CDR3 sequence (DNA): TGTGCCAGCAGTCCACCGGGACAGGGGACAAATACGCAGTATTTT.

Concerning this clonotype itself: A read error may be the cause here, since a much bigger clone is one base away. The J gene is TRBJ2-7, the V gene TRBV28; D ambiguous. The CDR3 totals 11 residues. Germline loops: CDR1 MDHEN, CDR2 SYDVKM. CDR3 amino acids: CAISFFDEQYF. The CDR3 nucleotides are TGTGCCATCAGTTTTTTCGACGAGCAGTACTTC. Complete variable domain (other parts from reference TRBV28 and TRBJ2-7): DVKVTQSSRYLVKRTGEKVFLECVQDMDHENMFWYRQDPGLGLRLIYFSYDVKMKEKGDIPEGYSVSREKKERFSLILESASTNQTSMYLCAISFFDEQYFGPGTRLTVT.

This clonotype came up many times. The chain carries TRBV20-1 and TRBJ2-3; D tentatively reads TRBD1 or TRBD2 (5 bases each). This CDR3 region has 14 residues. CDR1 is DFQATT, CDR2 SNEGSKA, per germline (reference sequence). The V gene lost 3 bases and the J gene lost 7 bases, with 17 bases spanning the gap. The CDR3 is CSASVRDGRNTQYF. The CDR3 DNA sequence: TGCAGTGCTAGCGTCCGGGACGGTAGGAATACGCAGTATTTT.

The chain couples TRBV24-1 to TRBJ1-2; 7 bases agree with TRBD1. Germline V gene sequence: CDR1 KGHDR, CDR2 SFDVKD. This CDR3 is 15 amino acids long. J was trimmed by 3 bases and V by 4 bases; bases with no gene match: 7. CDR3 sequence: CATSDPDRADYGYTF. The CDR3 nucleotides read TGTGCCACCAGTGACCCCGACAGGGCGGACTATGGCTACACCTTC.

As DNA, the CDR3 is TGTGCCACCAGTGGTGGACAGGGAGCTGATGGCTACACCTTC. Encoded protein: CATSGGQGADGYTF. This chain uses TRBV24-1 with TRBJ1-2; 8 bases align to TRBD1. The CDR3 runs to 14 residues. Trimming removed 5 bases from V and 6 bases from J; junction bases left unmatched: 7. Germline values: CDR1 KGHDR, CDR2 SFDVKD.

This clonotype was detected many times. The rearrangement joins TRBV18 to TRBJ2-1, with 8 bases lining up with TRBD1. Per the germline V gene, CDR1 is KGHSH and CDR2 is LQKENI. The CDR3 runs to 15 residues. The junction had 10 bases not matched to a gene; V was cut back by 5 bases and J by 7 bases. CDR3 loop: CASSATGGQLNEQFF. DNA for the CDR3: TGTGCCAGCTCAGCAACAGGGGGTCAATTGAATGAGCAGTTCTTC.